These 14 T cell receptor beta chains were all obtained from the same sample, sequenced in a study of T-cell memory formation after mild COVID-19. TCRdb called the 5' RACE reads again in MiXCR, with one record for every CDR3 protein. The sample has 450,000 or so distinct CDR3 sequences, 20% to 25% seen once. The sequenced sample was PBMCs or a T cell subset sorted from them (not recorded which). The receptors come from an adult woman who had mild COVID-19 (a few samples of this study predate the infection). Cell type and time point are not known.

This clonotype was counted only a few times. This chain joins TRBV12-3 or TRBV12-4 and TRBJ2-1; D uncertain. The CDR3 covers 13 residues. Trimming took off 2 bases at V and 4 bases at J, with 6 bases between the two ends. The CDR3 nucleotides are TGTGCCAGCAGTTTATGGGAATACAATGAGCAGTTCTTC. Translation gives CASSLWEYNEQFF.

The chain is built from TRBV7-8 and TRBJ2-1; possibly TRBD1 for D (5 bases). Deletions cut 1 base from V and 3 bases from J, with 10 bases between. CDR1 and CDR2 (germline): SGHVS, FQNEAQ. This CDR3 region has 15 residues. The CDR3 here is CASSLDRLYYNEQFF. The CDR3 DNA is TGTGCCAGCAGCTTAGACAGGCTCTACTACAATGAGCAGTTCTTC.

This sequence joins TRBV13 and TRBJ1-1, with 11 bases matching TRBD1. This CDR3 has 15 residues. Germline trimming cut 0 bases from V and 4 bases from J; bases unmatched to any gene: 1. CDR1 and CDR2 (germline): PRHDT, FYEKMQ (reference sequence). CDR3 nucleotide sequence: TGTGCCAGCAGCTTAGGGGGACAGGGGGTCACTGAAGCTTTCTTT. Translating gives CASSLGGQGVTEAFF.

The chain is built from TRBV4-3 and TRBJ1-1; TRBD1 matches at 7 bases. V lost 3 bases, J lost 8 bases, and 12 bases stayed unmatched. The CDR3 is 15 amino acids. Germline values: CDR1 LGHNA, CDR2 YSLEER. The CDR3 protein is CASSQKGQRVGEAFF. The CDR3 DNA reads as TGCGCCAGCAGCCAGAAGGGACAGAGGGTAGGGGAAGCTTTCTTT.

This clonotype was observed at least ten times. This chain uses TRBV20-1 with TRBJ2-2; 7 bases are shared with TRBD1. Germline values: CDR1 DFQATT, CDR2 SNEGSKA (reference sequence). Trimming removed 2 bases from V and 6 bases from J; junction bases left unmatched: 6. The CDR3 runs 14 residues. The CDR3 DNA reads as TGCAGTGCTAGACCTCAGGGGGACGCCGGGGAGCTGTTTTTT. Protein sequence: CSARPQGDAGELFF.

The CDR3 DNA sequence: TGTGCCAGCAGTTTATCTGCCCTAGCGGCCAGATCCTACGAGCAGTACTTC. It yields the protein CASSLSALAARSYEQYF. The chain is built from TRBV27 and TRBJ2-7, with 7 bases aligning to TRBD2. CDR1 is MNHEY and CDR2 is SMNVEV in the germline V gene (reference sequence). Losses at the gene ends were 0 bases for V and 1 base for J; bases not matched to a gene: 9. This CDR3 comprises 17 residues.

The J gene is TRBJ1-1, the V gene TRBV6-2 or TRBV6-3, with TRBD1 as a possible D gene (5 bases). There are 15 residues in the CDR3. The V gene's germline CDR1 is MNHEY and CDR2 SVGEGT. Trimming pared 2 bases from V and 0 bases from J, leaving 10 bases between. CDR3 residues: CASSYGGGMNTEAFF. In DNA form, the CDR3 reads TGTGCCAGCAGTTACGGCGGGGGGATGAACACTGAAGCTTTCTTT.

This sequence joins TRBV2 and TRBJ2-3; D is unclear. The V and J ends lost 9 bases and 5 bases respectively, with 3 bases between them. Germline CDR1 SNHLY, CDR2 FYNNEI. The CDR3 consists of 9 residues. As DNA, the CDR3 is TGTGCCAGTCAAGATACGCAGTATTTT. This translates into CASQDTQYF. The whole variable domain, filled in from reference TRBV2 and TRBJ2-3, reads EPEVTQTPSHQVTQMGQEVILRCVPISNHLYFYWYRQILGQKVEFLVSFYNNEISEKSEIFDDQFSVERPDGSNFTLKIRSTKLEDSAMYFCASQDTQYFGPGTRLTVL.

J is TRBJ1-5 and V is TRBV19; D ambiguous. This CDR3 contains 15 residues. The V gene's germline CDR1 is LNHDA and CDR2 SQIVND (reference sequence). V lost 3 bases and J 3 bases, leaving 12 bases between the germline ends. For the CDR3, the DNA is TGTGCCAGTAGTATCCTCCCCGGGGACAATCAGCCCCAGCATTTT. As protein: CASSILPGDNQPQHF.

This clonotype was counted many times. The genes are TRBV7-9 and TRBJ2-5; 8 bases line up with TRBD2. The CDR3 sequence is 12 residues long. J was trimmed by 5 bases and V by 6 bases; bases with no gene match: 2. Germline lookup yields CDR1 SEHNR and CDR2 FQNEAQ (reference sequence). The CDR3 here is CASRAGDETQYF. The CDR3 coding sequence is TGTGCCAGCAGAGCGGGAGATGAGACCCAGTACTTC.

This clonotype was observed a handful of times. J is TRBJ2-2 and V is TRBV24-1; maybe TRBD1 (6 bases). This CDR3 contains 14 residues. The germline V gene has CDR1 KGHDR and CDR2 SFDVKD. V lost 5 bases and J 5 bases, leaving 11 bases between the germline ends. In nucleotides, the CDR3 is TGTGCCACCAGTGCAGGGGTAAGGACCGGGGAGCTGTTTTTT. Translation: CATSAGVRTGELFF.

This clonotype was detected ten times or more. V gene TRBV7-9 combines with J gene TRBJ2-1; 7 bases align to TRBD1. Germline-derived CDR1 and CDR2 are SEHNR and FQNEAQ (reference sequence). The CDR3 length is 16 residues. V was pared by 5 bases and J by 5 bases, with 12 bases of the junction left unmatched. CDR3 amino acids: CASSLKLTGTNNEQFF. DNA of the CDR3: TGTGCCAGCAGCCTGAAGTTGACAGGGACGAACAATGAGCAGTTCTTC.

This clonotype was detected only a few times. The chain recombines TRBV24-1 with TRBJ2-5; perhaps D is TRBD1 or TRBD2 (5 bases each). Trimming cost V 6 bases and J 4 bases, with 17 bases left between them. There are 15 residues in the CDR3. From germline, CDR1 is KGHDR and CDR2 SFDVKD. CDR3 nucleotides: TGTGCCACCAGTCCCGGGACGGAGGCCCTAGAGACCCAGTACTTC. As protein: CATSPGTEALETQYF.

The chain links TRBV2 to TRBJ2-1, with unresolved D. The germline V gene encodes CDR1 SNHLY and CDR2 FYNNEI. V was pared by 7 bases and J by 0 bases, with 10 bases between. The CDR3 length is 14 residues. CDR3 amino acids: CASTRQSSYNEQFF. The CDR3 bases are TGTGCCAGCACGCGGCAGAGCTCCTACAATGAGCAGTTCTTC.